Each of the 26 T cell receptor beta chains below was sequenced from the same sample in a study of T cell responses to AZD1222 COVID-19 vaccine. This table comes from immunoSEQ multiplex PCR, and its TCRdb copy is limited to in-frame clones, with some not included. The table shows tens of thousands of clones, with just under 90% occurring only once. The material was peripheral blood, obtained on day 0 of AZD1222 vaccination. The receptors derive from an adult in good health.

This chain links TRBV5-1 with TRBJ2-2, with D tentatively TRBD1 (7 bases). This CDR3 has 16 amino acids. Trimming took off 4 bases at V and 3 bases at J, with 16 bases between the two ends. CDR1 is SGHRS, CDR2 YFSETQ, per germline. CDR3 bases: TGCGCCAGCAGCCCCCTCGGAGGGGGCTACACCGGGGAGCTGTTTTTT. It encodes CASSPLGGGYTGELFF. The full variable domain, in which reference TRBV5-1 and TRBJ2-2 provide the parts outside the CDR3, is KAGVTQTPRYLIKTRGQQVTLSCSPISGHRSVSWYQQTPGQGLQFLFEYFSETQRNKGNFPGRFSGRQFSNSRSEMNVSTLELGDSALYLCASSPLGGGYTGELFFGEGSRLTVL.

The chain couples TRBV14 to TRBJ1-1; D remains unclear. Trimming shortened V by 2 bases and J by 6 bases, and 13 bases separated the two germline ends. This CDR3 has 14 amino acids. Germline CDR1 is SGHDN and CDR2 is FVKESK. CDR3 amino acids: CASSQSAARAEAFF. The CDR3 coding sequence is TGTGCCAGCAGCCAATCCGCAGCTAGAGCTGAAGCTTTCTTT.

The rearrangement links TRBV5-5 to TRBJ2-1, with 14 bases matching TRBD2. The CDR3 is 16 amino acids. Germline loops: CDR1 SGHKS, CDR2 YYEKEE (reference sequence). The V gene end was trimmed by 3 bases and the J gene end by 3 bases; junction bases not matched to a gene: 2. CDR3 loop: CASSSGTSGGYNEQFF. The DNA of the CDR3 is TGTGCCAGCAGCTCCGGGACTAGCGGGGGCTACAATGAGCAGTTCTTC.

In DNA form, the CDR3 reads TGTGCCAGCAGTTTATCGACCGCCAATGAGCAGTTCTTC. It encodes CASSLSTANEQFF. The rearrangement uses TRBV27 and TRBJ2-1; D remains ambiguous. The V end was cut by 0 bases, the J end by 6 bases, with 6 bases between. Germline V gene lookup returns CDR1 MNHEY and CDR2 SMNVEV (reference sequence). The CDR3 has 13 residues.

This clone was seen a handful of times. The rearrangement joins TRBV19 to TRBJ2-5, with D maybe TRBD2 (6 bases). The CDR3 contains 13 residues. In germline, CDR1 is LNHDA, CDR2 SQIVND (reference sequence). The germline V and J ends were trimmed by 6 bases and 2 bases, with 10 bases remaining between them. The CDR3 DNA reads TGTGCCAGTAGGGGGGGTTCGCAAGAGACCCAGTACTTC. As protein: CASRGGSQETQYF. The entire variable domain, with the rest obtained from reference TRBV19 and TRBJ2-5, is as follows: DGGITQSPKYLFRKEGQNVTLSCEQNLNHDAMYWYRQDPGQGLRLIYYSQIVNDFQKGDIAEGYSVSREKKESFPLTVTSAQKNPTAFYLCASRGGSQETQYFGPGTRLLVL.

This clone was counted a single time. This chain connects TRBV5-1 to TRBJ1-1; TRBD1 matches at 9 bases. This CDR3 spans 16 amino acids. Germline V gene lookup returns CDR1 SGHRS and CDR2 YFSETQ. The V gene end was trimmed by 0 bases and the J gene end by 4 bases; junction bases not matched to a gene: 7. Written as DNA, the CDR3 is TGCGCCAGCAGCTTGGAGCCCGACAGGGGGGGCACTGAAGCTTTCTTT. Its translation is CASSLEPDRGGTEAFF.

The DNA for the CDR3 is TGCGCCAGCAGCCAAGATACCGGGACAGGGGGTTCATCTTCACCCCTCCACTTT. Protein sequence: CASSQDTGTGGSSSPLHF. The rearrangement links TRBV4-3 to TRBJ1-6; TRBD1 matches 11 bases. Trimming at V came to 0 bases and at J to 9 bases, leaving 10 bases not matched to a gene. The length of the CDR3 is 18 residues. Per the germline V gene, CDR1 is LGHNA and CDR2 is YSLEER.

The V gene is TRBV12-3 or TRBV12-4, the J gene TRBJ1-1, with D possibly matching TRBD1 (5 bases). Trimming took 7 bases from V and 10 from J, leaving 13 bases between them. This CDR3 comprises 11 residues. CDR3 loop: CASIRRGRAFF. In nucleotides, the CDR3 is TGTGCCAGCATCAGGCGGGGGAGAGCTTTCTTT.

For the CDR3, the DNA is TGCGCCAGCAGCTTAACAGGGGGCTTTGGAAACACCATATATTTT. This sequence encodes CASSLTGGFGNTIYF. The chain joins TRBV5-1 to TRBJ1-3; 9 bases fit TRBD1. The CDR3 loop spans 15 amino acids. Germline lookup yields CDR1 SGHRS and CDR2 YFSETQ. With 2 bases clipped from V and 3 bases from J, the junction kept 3 bases outside the gene matches.

V gene TRBV5-1 combines with J gene TRBJ2-1; the match to TRBD1 covers 10 bases. Germline loops: CDR1 SGHRS, CDR2 YFSETQ. V lost 4 bases and J lost 8; bases outside the gene matches: 3. The CDR3 consists of 13 residues. CDR3 DNA: TGCGCCAGCAGCCTGACAGGGGGCGATGAGCAGTTCTTC. Its protein is CASSLTGGDEQFF.

V usage is TRBV6-5 and J usage is TRBJ1-5; 7 bases map to TRBD1. J lost 6 bases, V lost 7 bases, and 12 bases had no gene match. Germline lookup yields CDR1 MNHEY and CDR2 SVGAGI. The CDR3 is 15 amino acids. The CDR3 loop reads CASTRQGPAFQPQHF. DNA of the CDR3: TGTGCCAGCACTCGACAGGGCCCGGCGTTTCAGCCCCAGCATTTT.

The rearrangement joins TRBV6-5 to TRBJ1-1; weak D call: TRBD1 (6 bases). This CDR3 comprises 14 residues. The germline V gene encodes CDR1 MNHEY and CDR2 SVGAGI. V lost 4 bases and J 1 base, leaving 10 bases between the germline ends. CDR3 amino acids: CASSFGQWNTEAFF. CDR3 bases: TGTGCCAGCAGTTTTGGACAGTGGAACACTGAAGCTTTCTTT.

This clone has only one observation. V gene TRBV15 combines with J gene TRBJ2-7; D might be TRBD1 or TRBD2, each matching 5 bases. The CDR3 sequence is 17 residues long. V was shortened by 0 bases and J by 3 bases, with 18 bases between the two germline ends. The germline CDR1 and CDR2 sequences are LNHNV and YYDKDF (reference sequence). The CDR3 is CATSRENEGDLHYEQYF. The DNA of the CDR3 is TGTGCCACCAGCAGAGAGAACGAAGGGGACCTTCACTACGAGCAGTACTTC.

This chain uses TRBV19 with TRBJ2-7; 8 bases align to TRBD1. V trimming: 6 bases; J trimming: 9 bases; junction bases outside the gene matches: 13. The germline V gene encodes CDR1 LNHDA and CDR2 SQIVND (reference sequence). This CDR3 contains 14 residues. Written as DNA, the CDR3 is TGTGCCAGTAGCCTTAGTGGGACAGGACCTTGGCAGTACTTC. Its protein product is CASSLSGTGPWQYF.

This clone was detected only a few times. The chain has TRBV30 and TRBJ2-5; D is undetermined. V shed 2 bases and J shed 2 bases, with 3 bases lying between them. CDR3 size: 11 residues. Germline V CDR1 and CDR2: GTSNPN, SVGIG (reference sequence). DNA for the CDR3: TGTGCCTGGAGTATACAAGAGACCCAGTACTTC. It is translated as CAWSIQETQYF.

This clone was seen just once. The gene calls are TRBV18 and TRBJ1-1; D possibly corresponds to TRBD1 (5 bases). Germline V gives CDR1 KGHSH, CDR2 LQKENI. V dropped 8 bases and J dropped 0 bases, with 16 bases sitting between them. This CDR3 spans 15 amino acids. The CDR3: CASRRDQGLNTEAFF. CDR3 sequence (DNA): TGTGCCAGCCGACGCGATCAGGGATTGAACACTGAAGCTTTCTTT. Full variable domain (rest looked up from reference TRBV18 and TRBJ1-1): NAGVMQNPRHLVRRRGQEARLRCSPMKGHSHVYWYRQLPEEGLKFMVYLQKENIIDESGMPKERFSAEFPKEGPSILRIQQVVRGDSAAYFCASRRDQGLNTEAFFGQGTRLTVV.

The chain combines TRBV19 with TRBJ1-5; D gene uncertain. V dropped 7 bases and J dropped 2 bases, with 6 bases sitting between them. Germline V gene sequence: CDR1 LNHDA, CDR2 SQIVND (reference sequence). The CDR3 loop spans 12 amino acids. CDR3: CASKHGNQPQHF. CDR3 DNA sequence: TGTGCCAGTAAACATGGCAATCAGCCCCAGCATTTT.

The rearrangement uses TRBV5-5 and TRBJ1-2; D not certain. The V end lost 3 bases, the J end lost 7 bases, and 16 bases lay between the germline ends. This CDR3 has 14 amino acids. The germline CDR1 and CDR2 sequences are SGHKS and YYEKEE (reference sequence). CDR3 in amino acids: CASSSVLLAVGYTF. The CDR3 nucleotides read TGTGCCAGCAGCTCGGTTCTTCTAGCTGTTGGCTACACCTTC.

This clone was seen once. The J gene is TRBJ1-2, the V gene TRBV28, with D maybe TRBD1 (5 bases). Trimming pared 1 base from V and 7 bases from J, leaving 13 bases between. Per the germline V gene, CDR1 is MDHEN and CDR2 is SYDVKM. CDR3 length: 14 amino acids. The chain's CDR3 is CASSLSVGAGGYTF. The CDR3 DNA is TGTGCCAGCAGTTTATCAGTAGGGGCGGGTGGCTACACCTTC.

V gene TRBV24-1 combines with J gene TRBJ1-2; D uncertain. Trimming stripped 5 bases from V and 9 bases from J, with 9 bases between. The CDR3 contains 11 residues. Germline assignment: CDR1 KGHDR and CDR2 SFDVKD. The CDR3 protein is CATSVGHRYTF. The CDR3 bases are TGTGCCACCAGTGTTGGGCACCGCTACACCTTC.

This chain joins TRBV12-3 or TRBV12-4 and TRBJ2-1; 8 bases map to TRBD1. V was clipped by 6 bases and J by 4 bases; unmatched bases: 2. CDR3 size: 13 residues. The DNA for the CDR3 is TGTGCCAGCAGAGACAGGGGTTACAATGAGCAGTTCTTC. Protein sequence: CASRDRGYNEQFF.

V usage is TRBV19 and J usage is TRBJ1-1; the D is unclear. Trimming removed 0 bases from V and 6 bases from J, with 17 bases in between. Germline V CDR1 and CDR2: LNHDA, SQIVND (reference sequence). The CDR3 runs 16 residues. CDR3 nucleotides: TGTGCCAGTAGTATAGACCCCAACGTCCCTGGCGCTGAAGCTTTCTTT. This gives the protein CASSIDPNVPGAEAFF. Combining the CDR3 with reference TRBV19 and TRBJ1-1 gives the whole variable domain DGGITQSPKYLFRKEGQNVTLSCEQNLNHDAMYWYRQDPGQGLRLIYYSQIVNDFQKGDIAEGYSVSREKKESFPLTVTSAQKNPTAFYLCASSIDPNVPGAEAFFGQGTRLTVV.

The rearrangement joins TRBV2 to TRBJ1-4, with D hard to call. This CDR3 comprises 15 residues. V shed 7 bases and J shed 0 bases, with 12 bases lying between them. From germline, CDR1 is SNHLY and CDR2 FYNNEI. CDR3 coding DNA: TGTGCCAGCACCAATCGTCGAGCAACTAATGAAAAACTGTTTTTT. Translating gives CASTNRRATNEKLFF.

The DNA of the CDR3 is TGCGCCAGCAGCCAAGATCCAGGGTTGTCTAATGAAAAACTGTTTTTT. Translation: CASSQDPGLSNEKLFF. V gene TRBV4-1 combines with J gene TRBJ1-4; D may be TRBD1 (5 bases). Germline assignment: CDR1 MGHRA and CDR2 YSYEKL. This CDR3 is built from 16 residues. V was clipped by 0 bases and J by 3 bases, with 11 bases between them.

This chain joins TRBV5-6 and TRBJ1-6; D is possibly TRBD1 (6 bases). Germline-derived CDR1 and CDR2 are SGHDT and YYEEEE. The CDR3 contains 14 residues. Trimming cost V 4 bases and J 7 bases, with 12 bases left between them. CDR3 nucleotides: TGTGCCAGCAGCATAACAGGGTACAATTCACCCCTCCACTTT. Translated, it gives CASSITGYNSPLHF.

The chain links TRBV5-1 to TRBJ1-1, with D perhaps TRBD1 (5 bases). V was trimmed by 5 bases and J by 5 bases, leaving 16 bases between them. The CDR3 extends over 14 amino acids. Germline CDR1 is SGHRS and CDR2 is YFSETQ. The CDR3, as DNA: TGCGCCAGCAGTTTCAGGCAACCAGGGACTGAAGCTTTCTTT. Residues: CASSFRQPGTEAFF. The entire variable domain, with the rest obtained from reference TRBV5-1 and TRBJ1-1, is as follows: KAGVTQTPRYLIKTRGQQVTLSCSPISGHRSVSWYQQTPGQGLQFLFEYFSETQRNKGNFPGRFSGRQFSNSRSEMNVSTLELGDSALYLCASSFRQPGTEAFFGQGTRLTVV.